This entry lists 15 T cell receptor beta chains sequenced from one sample in a study of blood T cell repertoires in COVID-19. Libraries were prepared by immunoSEQ multiplex PCR; TCRdb keeps only in-frame clonotypes and omits some of them. Counted here are around 77,000 clones, 82% occurring once; the ten biggest clones make up 18%. The sequenced material came from peripheral blood. The origin of the receptors is a human donor in a cohort sampled during active COVID-19.

This clone was found a few times. V and J are TRBV10-3 and TRBJ2-7, with D possibly TRBD1 on 6 matching bases. CDR3 size: 14 residues. Trimming took 3 bases from V and 2 from J, leaving 11 bases between them. CDR1 is ENHRY, CDR2 SYGVKD, per germline. CDR3 bases: TGTGCCATCAGTGACAGGGGTCCCCCCTACGAGCAGTACTTC. Encoded protein: CAISDRGPPYEQYF.

J is TRBJ1-1 and V is TRBV5-4, with D possibly TRBD1 on 5 matching bases. Germline CDR1 and CDR2: SGHNT and YYREEE (reference sequence). The length of the CDR3 is 16 residues. Trimming stripped 0 bases from V and 7 bases from J, with 19 bases between. DNA of the CDR3: TGTGCCAGCAGCTTGGTAACAGGCGGAGGGTCGGGTGAAGCTTTCTTT. Amino acid sequence: CASSLVTGGGSGEAFF. Drawing the rest from reference TRBV5-4 and TRBJ1-1, the complete variable domain is ETGVTQSPTHLIKTRGQQVTLRCSSQSGHNTVSWYQQALGQGPQFIFQYYREEENGRGNFPPRFSGLQFPNYSSELNVNALELDDSALYLCASSLVTGGGSGEAFFGQGTRLTVV.

V is TRBV4-1 and J is TRBJ2-7; 9 positions match TRBD1. This CDR3 has 16 amino acids. The trim removed 0 bases at V and 5 bases at J, leaving 8 bases unmatched. The germline CDR1 and CDR2 sequences are MGHRA and YSYEKL. The CDR3 sequence is CASSQDHGTGKHEQYF. CDR3 DNA: TGCGCCAGCAGCCAAGATCACGGGACAGGGAAGCACGAGCAGTACTTC.

The V gene is TRBV16, the J gene TRBJ1-2; 7 bases match TRBD1. CDR3 size: 16 residues. Germline V gene lookup returns CDR1 KGHSY and CDR2 FQNENV. J was trimmed by 0 bases and V by 0 bases; bases with no gene match: 4. The CDR3 bases are TGTGCCAGCAGCCAATCCCAGGGGGGAACTAACTATGGCTACACCTTC. It is translated as CASSQSQGGTNYGYTF.

The chain couples TRBV7-3 to TRBJ1-1; 7 nucleotides line up with TRBD1. This CDR3 has 14 amino acids. J gave up 5 bases and V 4 bases, and 7 bases lay outside the gene matches. Germline values: CDR1 SGHTA, CDR2 FQGTGA. The CDR3 reads CASSSTTGATEAFF. The CDR3 coding sequence is TGTGCCAGCAGCTCAACAACAGGGGCGACTGAAGCTTTCTTT.

V and J are TRBV7-2 and TRBJ1-2; D is undetermined. Germline CDR1 and CDR2: SGHTA and FQGNSA. The CDR3 is 13 amino acids. The V end lost 5 bases, the J end lost 8 bases, and 15 bases lay between the germline ends. In DNA, the CDR3 is TGTGCCAGCAGCCAACCCCCCATGGGCGGCTACACCTTC. Protein product: CASSQPPMGGYTF.

V usage is TRBV30 and J usage is TRBJ1-4, with TRBD1 matching over 10 bases. J was trimmed by 10 bases and V by 2 bases; bases with no gene match: 10. Germline V gene sequence: CDR1 GTSNPN, CDR2 SVGIG (reference sequence). This CDR3 has 15 amino acids. As DNA, the CDR3 is TGTGCCTGGAGTCCCCGCGGGACAGGGGACCCAAAACTGTTTTTT. Residues: CAWSPRGTGDPKLFF.

DNA of the CDR3: TGTGCCAGTAGTAAGGTAGCGGGGCCCTACAATGAGCAGTTCTTC. It yields the protein CASSKVAGPYNEQFF. The J gene is TRBJ2-1, the V gene TRBV19; 8 bases line up with TRBD2. The V and J ends lost 4 bases and 2 bases, in that order; junction bases with no gene match: 4. The germline CDR1 and CDR2 sequences are LNHDA and SQIVND (reference sequence). CDR3 length: 15 residues.

The chain carries TRBV7-9 and TRBJ1-2; 11 bases agree with TRBD1. Unmatched junction bases numbered 10, after V lost 5 bases and J lost 8 bases. The germline gives CDR1 SEHNR, CDR2 FQNEAQ (reference sequence). There are 15 residues in the CDR3. The CDR3 nucleotides read TGTGCCAGCAGCCTCGGGACAGGGGGATTGGAAGGCTACACCTTC. This encodes CASSLGTGGLEGYTF. Variable domain in full (rest from reference TRBV7-9 and TRBJ1-2): DTGVSQNPRHKITKRGQNVTFRCDPISEHNRLYWYRQTLGQGPEFLTYFQNEAQLEKSRLLSDRFSAERPKGSFSTLEIQRTEQGDSAMYLCASSLGTGGLEGYTFGSGTRLTVV.

V is TRBV4-1 and J is TRBJ2-7, with a tentative D call TRBD1 (7 bases). Deletions cut 1 base from V and 2 bases from J, with 12 bases between. Germline V gene data show CDR1 as MGHRA and CDR2 as YSYEKL. This CDR3 spans 15 amino acids. The CDR3 is CASSQGQGGTYEQYF. The CDR3, as DNA: TGCGCCAGCAGCCAAGGTCAGGGGGGAACCTACGAGCAGTACTTC.

This chain joins TRBV5-1 and TRBJ1-1; TRBD1 matches 11 bases. The CDR3 is 18 residues long. V lost 0 bases, J lost 0 bases, and 7 bases stayed unmatched. Germline V gene lookup returns CDR1 SGHRS and CDR2 YFSETQ. CDR3 nucleotides: TGCGCCAGCAGCTTGGCCATAGGACAGGGGGCAATGAACACTGAAGCTTTCTTT. Translated, it gives CASSLAIGQGAMNTEAFF. Looking up the rest from reference TRBV5-1 and TRBJ1-1 gives the full variable domain: KAGVTQTPRYLIKTRGQQVTLSCSPISGHRSVSWYQQTPGQGLQFLFEYFSETQRNKGNFPGRFSGRQFSNSRSEMNVSTLELGDSALYLCASSLAIGQGAMNTEAFFGQGTRLTVV.

V and J are TRBV11-1 and TRBJ2-1, with D perhaps matching TRBD1 (5 bases). CDR1 is SGHAT and CDR2 is FQDESV in the germline V gene (reference sequence). V shed 11 bases and J shed 8 bases, with 16 bases lying between them. The CDR3 spans 12 residues. The CDR3 DNA is TGTGCCGCCAGCAGGGCTGGGGATGAGCAGTTCTTC. It specifies CAASRAGDEQFF.

The chain recombines TRBV2 with TRBJ2-4; TRBD2 is a possible D gene (6 bases). Germline V gene sequence: CDR1 SNHLY, CDR2 FYNNEI. Trimming took 8 bases from V and 6 from J, leaving 11 bases between them. This CDR3 region has 12 residues. The CDR3 DNA follows: TGTGCCAGCTCCCCGGAGGGAAACATTCAGTACTTC. Amino acids: CASSPEGNIQYF.

The chain links TRBV10-3 to TRBJ1-5, with TRBD1 as a possible D gene (6 bases). The length of the CDR3 is 16 residues. Germline loops: CDR1 ENHRY, CDR2 SYGVKD. The germline V and J ends were trimmed by 3 bases and 0 bases, with 12 bases remaining between them. The CDR3 DNA follows: TGTGCCATCAGTGATCCAGGGGACTATAGCAATCAGCCCCAGCATTTT. Amino acid sequence: CAISDPGDYSNQPQHF.

The chain joins TRBV6-7 to TRBJ1-4; unclear D gene. TRBV6-7 is given ORF status, its function remaining uncertain. This CDR3 is 16 amino acids long. Trimming removed 3 bases at V and 5 bases at J, with 16 bases between. CDR3 sequence (DNA): TGTGCCAGCAGTTATAGGAGGACTCAGCTGAATGAAAAACTGTTTTTT. Encoded protein: CASSYRRTQLNEKLFF.